The 18 T cell receptor beta chains in this list originate from one sample, sequenced in a study of cytomegalovirus exposure and HLA in healthy donors. A multiplex PCR was run with 60 Vbeta primers and 13 Jbeta primers. This table comes from immunoSEQ multiplex PCR, and its TCRdb copy is limited to in-frame clones, with some not included. This table has about 180,000 clones, 81% appearing once. Sequencing was carried out using PBMCs. These receptors came from a woman between 25 and 40 years old in good health and CMV-seronegative.

The chain uses TRBV6-1 and TRBJ2-1; TRBD2 matches 11 bases. V lost 4 bases, J lost 2 bases, and 1 base stayed unmatched. This CDR3 is 15 amino acids long. In germline, CDR1 is MNHNS, CDR2 SASEGT. This chain's CDR3 is CASSATSGTYNEQFF. The CDR3 bases are TGTGCCAGCAGTGCGACTAGCGGGACCTACAATGAGCAGTTCTTC.

This clone showed up just a few times. The chain is built from TRBV10-3 and TRBJ1-1; D call uncertain. The ends were cut back, 7 bases at V and 7 bases at J, with 25 bases in the middle. Germline values: CDR1 ENHRY, CDR2 SYGVKD. CDR3 size: 16 residues. CDR3 sequence: CAIKRNFGSESSEAFF. The CDR3 region has the DNA TGTGCCATCAAACGCAATTTTGGGTCGGAGTCCAGTGAAGCTTTCTTT.

The J gene is TRBJ2-5, the V gene TRBV19; D gene unclear. CDR1 and CDR2 (germline): LNHDA, SQIVND (reference sequence). V lost 9 bases and J 2 bases, leaving 10 bases between the germline ends. The CDR3 has 12 residues. CDR3 protein: CASADMQETQYF. The CDR3 nucleotides are TGTGCCAGCGCAGACATGCAAGAGACCCAGTACTTC.

The chain employs TRBV27 and TRBJ2-3, with a possible D match to TRBD2 (6 bases). CDR1 MNHEY and CDR2 SMNVEV come from the germline V gene (reference sequence). The CDR3 totals 15 residues. Trimming removed 0 bases at V and 2 bases at J, with 9 bases between. The CDR3 protein is CASSLSSGPTDTQYF. The CDR3 nucleotides read TGTGCCAGCAGTTTATCTAGCGGCCCCACAGATACGCAGTATTTT.

The chain is built from TRBV4-3 and TRBJ1-1; TRBD1 is a possible D gene (6 bases). The V gene's germline CDR1 is LGHNA and CDR2 YSLEER. With 0 bases removed from V and 4 bases from J, the gap between germline ends came to 12 bases. The CDR3 contains 15 residues. The CDR3 DNA reads TGCGCCAGCAGCCAAGAGGGAGGGGGGAGCACTGAAGCTTTCTTT. Translation gives CASSQEGGGSTEAFF.

This chain joins TRBV4-3 and TRBJ2-2; D is perhaps TRBD2 (8 bases). V gave up 4 bases and J gave up 6 bases, with 18 bases separating them. The CDR3 runs to 16 residues. Germline V gene sequence: CDR1 LGHNA, CDR2 YSLEER. CDR3 bases: TGCGCCAGCAGCCCAGGGGGAGCGGGAGCCCCCGGGGAGCTGTTTTTT. Residues: CASSPGGAGAPGELFF.

This clone has just one count. The V gene is TRBV7-9, the J gene TRBJ2-2, with TRBD1 identical over 10 bases. CDR1 and CDR2 from the germline V gene are SEHNR and FQNEAQ (reference sequence). The CDR3 consists of 15 residues. Trimming cost V 6 bases and J 5 bases; bases outside gene matches: 6. The CDR3 loop reads CASRGQGRDTGELFF. The CDR3 region has the DNA TGTGCCAGCAGGGGACAGGGGCGGGATACCGGGGAGCTGTTTTTT.

The chain employs TRBV27 and TRBJ2-6, with TRBD1 matching 8 bases. Germline V gives CDR1 MNHEY, CDR2 SMNVEV (reference sequence). V shed 6 bases and J 2 bases; nucleotides not matched to a gene: 0. This CDR3 has 14 residues. CDR3 coding DNA: TGTGCCAGCAGACAGGGGGCTGGGGCCAACGTCCTGACTTTC. Its protein product is CASRQGAGANVLTF.

The table lists this clone with a few counts. The rearrangement uses TRBV7-3 and TRBJ2-7, with 10 bases identical to TRBD1. V dropped 5 bases and J dropped 5; count of bases not matched to a gene: 6. Germline CDR1 is SGHTA and CDR2 is FQGTGA. This CDR3 is 14 amino acids long. CDR3 DNA sequence: TGTGCCAGCAGCCCTGGACAGGGGGGAGACGAGCAGTACTTC. Protein sequence: CASSPGQGGDEQYF.

The DNA of the CDR3 is TGTGCCAGCAGTGAAGGACAGGGGGACACAGATACGCAGTATTTT. It specifies CASSEGQGDTDTQYF. The chain links TRBV6-1 to TRBJ2-3; 9 bases are shared with TRBD1. The V gene's germline CDR1 is MNHNS and CDR2 SASEGT. The J segment lost 2 bases and the V segment lost 1 base, leaving 1 base of the junction unmatched. The CDR3 has 15 amino acids.

This sequence joins TRBV5-6 and TRBJ2-1; 8 positions match TRBD1. Germline V gives CDR1 SGHDT, CDR2 YYEEEE. With V trimmed by 8 bases and J by 4 bases, 11 bases remained unmatched. The CDR3 contains 15 residues. Written as DNA, the CDR3 is TGTGCCAGTCATACAGGGGGAGGTTTTTACAATGAGCAGTTCTTC. Its translation: CASHTGGGFYNEQFF.

The J gene is TRBJ2-1, the V gene TRBV5-1; 10 bases line up with TRBD2. CDR1 is SGHRS and CDR2 is YFSETQ in the germline V gene. The CDR3 loop spans 16 amino acids. The V segment lost 2 bases and the J segment 9 bases; nucleotides outside the gene matches: 11. CDR3 in amino acids: CASSLQRGGRVIEQFF. CDR3 bases: TGCGCCAGCAGCTTACAGCGGGGGGGCCGGGTAATTGAGCAGTTCTTC. Using reference TRBV5-1 and TRBJ2-1 for the parts outside the CDR3, the full variable domain is KAGVTQTPRYLIKTRGQQVTLSCSPISGHRSVSWYQQTPGQGLQFLFEYFSETQRNKGNFPGRFSGRQFSNSRSEMNVSTLELGDSALYLCASSLQRGGRVIEQFFGPGTRLTVL.

The CDR3: CASSYSQVSNQPQHF. CDR3 DNA: TGTGCCAGCAGTTACAGTCAGGTTAGCAATCAGCCCCAGCATTTT. The rearrangement uses TRBV6-5 and TRBJ1-5; the D is unclear. Germline V gives CDR1 MNHEY, CDR2 SVGAGI. The CDR3 runs to 15 residues. V lost 2 bases and J 0 bases, leaving 8 bases between the germline ends.

The genes are TRBV9 and TRBJ2-2, with a possible D match to TRBD1 (5 bases). Germline CDR1 and CDR2: SGDLS and YYNGEE. The CDR3 runs 14 residues. Deletions cut 3 bases from V and 0 bases from J, with 6 bases between. The CDR3 nucleotides are TGTGCCAGCAGCGAAGGGGCGAACACCGGGGAGCTGTTTTTT. Residues: CASSEGANTGELFF.

The chain combines TRBV7-2 with TRBJ2-1; a weak D match, TRBD2 (5 bases). Germline-derived CDR1 and CDR2 are SGHTA and FQGNSA. The CDR3 totals 12 residues. Trimming removed 5 bases from V and 8 bases from J, with 10 bases in between. The CDR3 region is CASSTDFHEQFF. Here the CDR3 DNA reads TGTGCCAGCAGCACGGACTTCCATGAGCAGTTCTTC.

CDR3 sequence (DNA): TGTGCCAGCTTGGAAGGGGGCTTCAATGGCTACGAGCAGTACTTC. It translates to CASLEGGFNGYEQYF. The chain uses TRBV7-2 and TRBJ2-7; 7 bases line up with TRBD1. CDR3 length: 15 residues. Unmatched junction bases numbered 13, after V lost 8 bases and J lost 3 bases. Germline V gives CDR1 SGHTA, CDR2 FQGNSA.

This sequence joins TRBV11-3 and TRBJ2-7; a weak D match, TRBD2 (7 bases). The germline gives CDR1 SGHNT, CDR2 YENEEA. V lost 3 bases, J lost 0 bases, and 18 bases lay in between. The length of the CDR3 is 17 residues. CDR3 in amino acids: CASSLNGPGEGSYEQYF. The CDR3 nucleotides read TGTGCCAGCAGCTTGAACGGGCCAGGGGAGGGCTCCTACGAGCAGTACTTC.

V is TRBV5-1 and J is TRBJ2-7, with D tentatively TRBD2 (6 bases). Trimming left V 0 bases short and J 5 bases short, with 18 bases between. The CDR3 covers 16 residues. Germline V gene data show CDR1 as SGHRS and CDR2 as YFSETQ. This CDR3 is CASSLAELGTQNEQYF. The CDR3 nucleotides are TGCGCCAGCAGCTTGGCCGAGTTGGGGACTCAGAACGAGCAGTACTTC.